This TCR beta chain was identified during a study of T cells in Graves' hyperthyroidism and ophthalmopathy. This clonotype was recorded at least ten times. RNA transcripts yielded amplified TCR beta CDR3 regions. Primed by the HTBI set, a first-round RT-PCR was run on the TCR CDR3. TCRdb analysed the multiplex PCR reads with MiXCR anew, one entry per CDR3 protein. The table lists approximately 98,000 distinct CDR3 sequences, roughly 40% of them singletons, with roughly 10% in the top ten. V trimming: 8 bases; J trimming: 6 bases; junction bases outside the gene matches: 4. The CDR3 covers 12 residues. Germline V gives CDR1 SNHLY, CDR2 FYNNEI.

The sequenced material came from peripheral blood or thyroid tissue (not recorded which). This TCR was recovered from a woman aged 25 to 39 with Graves' hyperthyroidism. The rearrangement links TRBV2 to TRBJ1-5; TRBD1 aligns across 7 bases. The CDR3 is CASGQGVQPQHF. The CDR3 DNA follows: TGTGCCAGCGGGCAGGGGGTTCAGCCCCAGCATTTT.